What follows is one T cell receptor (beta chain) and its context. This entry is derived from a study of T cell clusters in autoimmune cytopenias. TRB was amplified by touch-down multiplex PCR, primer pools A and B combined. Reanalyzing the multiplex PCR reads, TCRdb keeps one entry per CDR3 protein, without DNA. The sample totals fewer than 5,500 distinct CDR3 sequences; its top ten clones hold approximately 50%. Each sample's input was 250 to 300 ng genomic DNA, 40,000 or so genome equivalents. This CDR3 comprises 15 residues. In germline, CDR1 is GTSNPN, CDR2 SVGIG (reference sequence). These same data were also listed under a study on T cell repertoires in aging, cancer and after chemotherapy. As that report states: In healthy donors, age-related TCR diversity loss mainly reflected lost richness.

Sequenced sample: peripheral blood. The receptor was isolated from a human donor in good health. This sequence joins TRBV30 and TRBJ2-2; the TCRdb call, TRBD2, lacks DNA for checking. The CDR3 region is CAWSDIAGNTGELFF.